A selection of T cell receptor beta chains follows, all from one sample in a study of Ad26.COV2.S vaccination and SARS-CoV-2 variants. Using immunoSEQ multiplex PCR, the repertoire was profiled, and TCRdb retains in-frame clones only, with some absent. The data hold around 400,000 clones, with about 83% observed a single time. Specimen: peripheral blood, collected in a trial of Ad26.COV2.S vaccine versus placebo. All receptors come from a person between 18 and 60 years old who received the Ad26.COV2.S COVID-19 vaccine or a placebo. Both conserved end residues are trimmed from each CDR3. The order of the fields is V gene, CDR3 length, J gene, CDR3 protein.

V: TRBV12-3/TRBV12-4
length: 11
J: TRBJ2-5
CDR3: ASSFRGDETQY

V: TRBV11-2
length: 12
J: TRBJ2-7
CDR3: ASSPFYGSYEQY

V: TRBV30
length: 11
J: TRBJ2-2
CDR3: AWGSVNTGELF

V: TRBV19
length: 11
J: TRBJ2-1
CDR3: ASIGREYNEQF

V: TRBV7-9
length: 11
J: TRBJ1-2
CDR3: ASSSVPDYGYT

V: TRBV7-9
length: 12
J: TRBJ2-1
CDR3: ASSLVSGANEQF

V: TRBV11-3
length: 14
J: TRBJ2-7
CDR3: ASSVSGLAGIHEQY

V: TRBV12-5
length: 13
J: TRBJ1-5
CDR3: ASGPGHSSNQPQH

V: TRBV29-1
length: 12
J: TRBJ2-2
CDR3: SVRLAGVSGELF

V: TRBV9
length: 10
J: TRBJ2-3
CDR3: ASSGHTDTQY

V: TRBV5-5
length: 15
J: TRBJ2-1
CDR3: ASSPGTDSLSYNEQF

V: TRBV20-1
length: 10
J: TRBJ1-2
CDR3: SASSQGDGYT

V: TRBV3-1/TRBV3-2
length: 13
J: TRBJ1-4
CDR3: ASSQDIGEGEKLF

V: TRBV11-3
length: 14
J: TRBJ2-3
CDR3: ASSLGGGGQADTQY

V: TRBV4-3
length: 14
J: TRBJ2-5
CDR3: ASSPRGAGRQETQY

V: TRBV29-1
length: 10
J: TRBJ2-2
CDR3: SVDGDTGELF

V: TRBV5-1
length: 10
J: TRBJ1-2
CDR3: ASSPGTRGYT

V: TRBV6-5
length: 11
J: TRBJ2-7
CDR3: ASRDRGPYEQY

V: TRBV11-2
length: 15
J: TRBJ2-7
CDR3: ASSPQRLAGGSYEQY

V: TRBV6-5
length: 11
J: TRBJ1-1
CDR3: ASSYGGATEAF

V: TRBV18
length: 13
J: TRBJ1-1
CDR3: ASSPQATGVTEAF

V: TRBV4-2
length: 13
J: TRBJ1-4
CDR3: ASSQDRGRDEKLF

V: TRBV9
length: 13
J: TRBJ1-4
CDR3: ASSPRWEEGEKLF

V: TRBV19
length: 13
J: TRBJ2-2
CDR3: ASQGLAGVTGELF

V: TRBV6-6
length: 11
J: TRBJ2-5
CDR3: ASSSDYSETQY

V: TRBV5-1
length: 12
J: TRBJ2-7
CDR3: ASSLGGRYYEQY

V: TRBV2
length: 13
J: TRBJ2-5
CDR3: ASSLTPTAQGTQY

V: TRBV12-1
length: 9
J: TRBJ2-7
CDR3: ASTNSYEQY

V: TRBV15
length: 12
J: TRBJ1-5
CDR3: ATSRGLSNQPQH

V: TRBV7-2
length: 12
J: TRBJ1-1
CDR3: ASSLARTGTEAF

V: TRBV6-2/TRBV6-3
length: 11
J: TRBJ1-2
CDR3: ASSPLISYGYT

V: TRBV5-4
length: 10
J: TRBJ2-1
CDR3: ASSLEGYEQF

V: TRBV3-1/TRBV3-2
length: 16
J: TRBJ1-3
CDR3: ASSPRGPIDRGVNTIY

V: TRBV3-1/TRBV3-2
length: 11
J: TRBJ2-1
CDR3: ASSQGGAGEDF

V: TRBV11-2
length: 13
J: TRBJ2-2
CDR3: ASSNGLRNTGELF

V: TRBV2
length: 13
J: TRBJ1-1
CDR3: ASSAMGQVNTEAF

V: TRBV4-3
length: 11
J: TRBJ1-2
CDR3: ASSQDPVYGYT

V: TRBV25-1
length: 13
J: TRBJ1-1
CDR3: ASSPLSTENTEAF

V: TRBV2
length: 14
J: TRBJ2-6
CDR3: ASRDRGLSGANVLT

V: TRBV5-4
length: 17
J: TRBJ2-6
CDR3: ASSYFGTSGIDGANVLT